This T cell receptor (beta chain) was observed in a study of T cells after yellow fever vaccination (dated by TCRdb to between 2017 and 2020). For context, the study as a whole: Libraries from fractions with low cell numbers were prepared with the SMART-Seq v4 Ultra Low Input RNA kit. To track T-cell clones before and after primary and booster YFV17D yellow fever vaccination, bulk TCR alpha and beta repertoires were sequenced longitudinally. Two healthy male donors, one aged 18 to 30 and one aged 30 to 40 years, were included in the cohort. Blood was collected at multiple timepoints before and after primary and secondary immunization, and bulk PBMC replicates and cell subsets were isolated.

The CDR3 has 12 amino acids, counting the end cysteine and phenylalanine. CDR3 DNA is the only sequence kept; it has 36 bases, read in frame from the first base. V is clipped by 1 base and J by 10 bases, and the sequence between their germline boundaries is 11 bases long. CDR1 and CDR2 are drawn from the germline V gene (reference sequence): DFQATT, SNEGSKA. With respect to this clonotype: Its cognate antigen has yet to be identified. No base quality information exists; no much larger clone differs at one position.

The paper's findings and limits, for the study overall: Because only two donors were included in the study, the extent to which the findings can be generalized is limited. A small fraction of clonotypes appeared in both the CD4 and CD8 compartments, likely as a result of convergent recombination. Compared with the primary T-cell response, the secondary T-cell response was weaker but faster, peaking on day 5 rather than day 15. Most clones expanded after primary vaccination were re-detected after the booster (approximately 96% of CD4 and more than 70% of CD8), suggesting broad memory maintenance. FACS-sorted repertoires could contain abundant contaminating clonotypes from the bulk population, so computational filtering was required.

Explained via the paper, the treatment or condition label denotes: live attenuated yellow fever vaccine strain. At each blood-draw timepoint, two biological replicates of bulk PBMCs were obtained. A standard Ficoll-Paque protocol was used to isolate PBMCs from peripheral blood. RNA was extracted with TriZol from bulk PBMCs, CD4 and CD8 fractions, and dextramer-positive and dextramer-negative fractions. TCR cDNA was made using 5'RACE template switching, a step that added a universal primer site and unique molecular identifiers. Priming of cDNA synthesis was performed from both the TCR alpha and TCR beta constant segments. Libraries were amplified in two PCR steps, with sample barcodes and sequencing adapters added in the second step. Sequencing of libraries was performed on Illumina HiSeq 2500 (2x100 bp) or NovaSeq (2x150 bp). The study's own analysis went as follows. Demultiplexing of reads and collapsing into UMI consensus sequences were performed with MIGEC, and V(D)J alignment was carried out with MiXCR. Vaccine-responding clonotypes were defined with edgeR using replicate PBMC samples, requiring FDR below 0.01 and a log2 fold change above 5 up to day 15. CD4 or CD8 identity was assigned to each bulk clonotype according to whether the clonotype was present at higher abundance in the sequenced CD4 repertoire or the sequenced CD8 repertoire. The public sequencing data were trimmed at Q25 with fastp and processed into clonotypes with MiXCR by TCRdb, which kept only in-frame beta chains. Each CDR3 protein appears once, grouped with its most common genes and DNA. V and J calls and clone size were set by TCRdb, not the authors. Here the sample has some 350,000 distinct CDR3 sequences; around 6.4% occur a single time. The ten biggest clones cover approximately 15% of the sample.

Source: PBMCs, taken 5 days after the yellow fever booster vaccination. The clonotype was recovered from a man in his thirties or forties who received the YFV17D yellow fever vaccine. The V and J segments used are TRBV20-1 and TRBJ2-1; the D segment cannot be called with confidence. The CDR3 region: CSARAGFSEQFF. The nucleotide sequence reads as follows: TGCAGTGCTAGAGCAGGTTTTTCGGAGCAGTTCTTC.